This T cell receptor (beta chain) was identified in a study of shared clonotypes between healthy human individuals. Data came from immunoSEQ multiplex PCR; TCRdb stores just in-frame clones and leaves some out. The data hold about 2 million clones, with roughly 94% observed a single time. Naive CD8 cells, CD45RO-negative and positively selected for CCR7, excluded terminally differentiated effector memory CD45RA+ cells. All participating donors were Caucasian adults from Nashville, Tennessee. This clone was detected once. The germline CDR1 and CDR2 sequences are MNHEY and SVGAGI. The V end was cut by 3 bases, the J end by 7 bases, with 19 bases between. CDR3 length equals 15 residues.

The chain links TRBV6-5 to TRBJ2-7; D might be TRBD1 or TRBD2, each matching 5 bases. This sequence originates from a man aged 18 to 29 in good health. Sequencing was carried out using naive CD8+ T cells sorted from blood. The CDR3 spells CASSYYTTGAGEQYF. The CDR3 DNA reads as TGTGCCAGCAGTTATTACACCACCGGGGCAGGAGAGCAGTACTTC.